Shown below are 20 T cell receptor beta chains from a single sample sequenced in a study of spatial heterogeneity in lung cancer. MiXCR, applied by TCRdb to the 5' RACE reads, yields one record per CDR3 protein. The repertoire holds about 48,000 distinct CDR3 sequences, with about 5.8% as singletons. This sample's time point: sample taken at primary tumor resection. Sequencing was performed on whole RNA extracted from tumor and nontumor lung tissue, or from frozen PBMC, and the material was left unsorted. This specimen was PBMCs, taken at surgery. Receptor source: a male donor with early-stage non-small cell lung cancer.

There are many counts of this clonotype. The rearrangement joins TRBV6-2 or TRBV6-3 to TRBJ1-4; TRBD1 matches at 8 bases. V lost 5 bases and J lost 8; bases outside the gene matches: 7. Looked up from germline, CDR1 is MNHEY and CDR2 is SVGEGT. The CDR3 has 14 residues. As DNA, the CDR3 is TGTGCCAGCAGTGGACAGGGAGACCGGGAAAAACTGTTTTTT. Its protein is CASSGQGDREKLFF.

CDR3 residues: CASSPTSGQLRQYF. The CDR3 DNA follows: TGTGCCAGCAGTCCAACTAGCGGTCAGCTGCGGCAGTACTTC. The chain carries TRBV12-3 or TRBV12-4 and TRBJ2-7; TRBD2 aligns across 8 bases. J was trimmed by 9 bases and V by 5 bases; bases with no gene match: 12. There are 14 residues in the CDR3.

This clonotype was found many times. V and J are TRBV28 and TRBJ1-6, with D possibly TRBD1 on 5 matching bases. The V and J ends lost 4 bases and 5 bases respectively, with 18 bases between them. The CDR3 runs to 17 residues. The germline V gene has CDR1 MDHEN and CDR2 SYDVKM. This CDR3 is CASSSGPTFRDNSPLHF. DNA of the CDR3: TGTGCCAGCAGTTCGGGACCGACATTTAGGGATAATTCACCCCTCCACTTT.

This clonotype has at least ten counts. The genes are TRBV20-1 and TRBJ2-7; perhaps TRBD2 as D (5 bases). The CDR3 runs 14 residues. Trimming cost V 7 bases and J 3 bases, with 19 bases left between them. Germline lookup yields CDR1 DFQATT and CDR2 SNEGSKA (reference sequence). The CDR3 bases are TGCAGTGGCAGAGGGCAGGATCCATTCTACGAGCAGTACTTC. Encoded protein: CSGRGQDPFYEQYF.

This clonotype showed up many times. The rearrangement joins TRBV4-1 to TRBJ2-2; D gene unclear. Germline V CDR1 and CDR2: MGHRA, YSYEKL. The CDR3 loop spans 14 amino acids. Trimming took off 4 bases at V and 1 base at J, with 7 bases between the two ends. The DNA of the CDR3 is TGCGCCAGCAGCCGTACGGGGAACACCGGGGAGCTGTTTTTT. Residues: CASSRTGNTGELFF.

In its sample, this clonotype was seen many times. V is TRBV12-3 or TRBV12-4 and J is TRBJ1-4; D gene ambiguous. Trimming left V 6 bases short and J 4 bases short, with 12 bases between. CDR3 size: 14 residues. The CDR3 coding sequence is TGTGCCAGCAGCAGAGGTCCTCTTAATGAAAAACTGTTTTTT. Its translation is CASSRGPLNEKLFF.

This clonotype came up many times. The chain joins TRBV2 to TRBJ2-7; a possible D gene is TRBD2 (6 bases). The CDR3 has 14 amino acids. CDR1 and CDR2 from the germline V gene are SNHLY and FYNNEI. Trimming removed 11 bases at V and 2 bases at J, with 19 bases between. This CDR3 reads CASEGSRRAYEQYF. The CDR3 bases are TGTGCCTCCGAAGGGAGCAGGAGGGCCTACGAGCAGTACTTC.

This clonotype was seen more than once but under ten times. The rearrangement joins TRBV24-1 to TRBJ2-3; 7 positions match TRBD2. This CDR3 has 16 amino acids. CDR1 KGHDR and CDR2 SFDVKD come from the germline V gene. V lost 3 bases to trimming and J lost 1 base; unmatched junction nucleotides: 6. The CDR3 sequence is CATSDGLAGGTDTQYF. The CDR3 DNA reads as TGTGCCACCAGTGATGGGTTGGCGGGGGGCACAGATACGCAGTATTTT.

This clonotype has more than one count but fewer than ten. This chain joins TRBV5-1 and TRBJ2-7; weak D call: TRBD1 (6 bases). Looked up from germline, CDR1 is SGHRS and CDR2 is YFSETQ. Trimming left V 4 bases short and J 4 bases short, with 18 bases between. The CDR3 is 15 amino acids. The CDR3 DNA is TGCGCCAGCAGCCCTGGGGCAGGGGAAGTGTACGAGCAGTACTTC. As protein: CASSPGAGEVYEQYF.

This clonotype came up many times. The chain recombines TRBV7-2 with TRBJ1-2, with 9 bases that match TRBD1. Per the germline V gene, CDR1 is SGHTA and CDR2 is FQGNSA. V was clipped by 0 bases and J by 6 bases; unmatched bases: 5. The CDR3 length is 15 residues. This CDR3 reads CASSLAGDRADGYTF. In DNA form, the CDR3 reads TGTGCCAGCAGCTTAGCGGGGGACAGGGCGGATGGCTACACCTTC. The entire variable domain, with the rest obtained from reference TRBV7-2 and TRBJ1-2, is as follows: GAGVSQSPSNKVTEKGKDVELRCDPISGHTALYWYRQSLGQGLEFLIYFQGNSAPDKSGLPSDRFSAERTGGSVSTLTIQRTQQEDSAVYLCASSLAGDRADGYTFGSGTRLTVV.

At least ten counts were recorded for this clonotype. V usage is TRBV6-1 and J usage is TRBJ2-1, with 10 nucleotides matching TRBD2. CDR3 size: 15 residues. Trimming removed 3 bases from V and 8 bases from J; junction bases left unmatched: 7. The germline V gene has CDR1 MNHNS and CDR2 SASEGT. The CDR3 reads CASSDGLAANYEQFF. CDR3 nucleotide sequence: TGTGCCAGCAGTGACGGACTAGCGGCTAACTATGAGCAGTTCTTC.

In this sample, this clonotype turned up many times. The chain uses TRBV20-1 and TRBJ1-2; D might be TRBD1 (5 bases). Germline V gives CDR1 DFQATT, CDR2 SNEGSKA (reference sequence). CDR3 length equals 13 residues. V was cut by 0 bases and J by 3 bases, with 8 bases left in between. The CDR3 nucleotides are TGCAGTGCTAGAGACCGGGACTACTATGGCTACACCTTC. Translation gives CSARDRDYYGYTF.

This clonotype was counted ten times or more. As DNA, the CDR3 is TGTGCCAGCTCACGCGGAGCTAATGAAAAACTGTTTTTT. It is translated as CASSRGANEKLFF. This chain links TRBV18 with TRBJ1-4; D is uncertain. Trimming took off 4 bases at V and 3 bases at J, with 6 bases between the two ends. The CDR3 loop spans 13 amino acids. Germline loops: CDR1 KGHSH, CDR2 LQKENI.

Sample share makes this clonotype medium-sized (0.01 to 0.1%). CDR3: CASSLSGSLYNEQFF. The CDR3 bases are TGTGCCAGCAGTTTATCGGGCAGTTTGTACAATGAGCAGTTCTTC. The V gene is TRBV28, the J gene TRBJ2-1; no firm D call. This CDR3 contains 15 residues. CDR1 is MDHEN, CDR2 SYDVKM, per germline. V was pared by 1 base and J by 4 bases, with 11 bases between.

This clonotype was detected many times. The J gene is TRBJ1-1, the V gene TRBV12-3 or TRBV12-4, with D unclear. Trimming removed 3 bases at V and 4 bases at J, with 3 bases between. The CDR3 totals 11 residues. The CDR3 region is CASSFSTEAFF. CDR3 in DNA: TGTGCCAGCAGTTTCAGCACTGAAGCTTTCTTT.

The V and J genes are TRBV7-2 and TRBJ2-5; 13 bases match TRBD2. After removal of 4 bases from V and 5 bases from J, the junction contained 7 bases not matched to a gene. This CDR3 contains 16 residues. The germline gives CDR1 SGHTA, CDR2 FQGNSA. This CDR3 reads CASSSPGLAGKETQYF. In DNA form, the CDR3 reads TGTGCCAGCAGCTCCCCGGGACTAGCGGGAAAGGAGACCCAGTACTTC.

This clonotype was detected many times. The rearrangement links TRBV24-1 to TRBJ2-3; tentative D call: TRBD1 (5 bases). CDR3 length: 12 amino acids. The germline gives CDR1 KGHDR, CDR2 SFDVKD. Trimming took off 7 bases at V and 9 bases at J, with 13 bases between the two ends. The CDR3 sequence: CATSVPWGTQYF. The CDR3 region has the DNA TGTGCCACCAGCGTCCCCTGGGGCACGCAGTATTTT.

This clonotype was detected ten times or more. The chain combines TRBV10-3 with TRBJ2-6; D gene uncertain. V was shortened by 3 bases and J by 0 bases, with 9 bases between the two germline ends. The CDR3 contains 16 residues. Germline V gives CDR1 ENHRY, CDR2 SYGVKD. The CDR3 loop is CAISDGTDSGANVLTF. CDR3 nucleotides: TGTGCCATCAGTGATGGAACAGACTCTGGGGCCAACGTCCTGACTTTC.

There are many counts of this clonotype. Here the CDR3 DNA reads TGTGCCAGCAGCTTGGCCCGGGCTAGCGGGAGTTACGAGCAGTACTTC. Translating gives CASSLARASGSYEQYF. V gene TRBV7-6 combines with J gene TRBJ2-7; TRBD2 matches at 10 bases. CDR3 length: 16 amino acids. V lost 3 bases to trimming and J lost 4 bases; unmatched junction nucleotides: 9. CDR1 is SGHVS and CDR2 is FNYEAQ in the germline V gene.

Only one count was recorded for this clonotype. The chain employs TRBV20-1 and TRBJ2-7, with D possibly matching TRBD1 (6 bases). Trimming stripped 1 base from V and 0 bases from J, with 13 bases between. CDR1 and CDR2 from the germline V gene are DFQATT and SNEGSKA (reference sequence). The CDR3 length is 15 residues. CDR3 bases: TGCAGTGCTAGAGCACCGGGACACCTCTCCTACGAGCAGTACTTC. Translating it yields CSARAPGHLSYEQYF.